Following are 26 T cell receptor beta chains from one sample sequenced in a study of spatial heterogeneity in lung cancer. Time point defined: sample taken at primary tumor resection. TCRdb ran MiXCR on the 5' RACE reads and lists one entry per CDR3 protein. This sample yields just over 75,000 distinct CDR3 sequences, of which roughly 8% are seen a single time; 6.8% belongs to the top ten. This sample comprised PBMCs, obtained at surgery. The source of these receptors is a male donor with early-stage non-small cell lung cancer.

The rearrangement links TRBV7-6 to TRBJ2-1; tentative D call: TRBD2 (6 bases). Germline V gene lookup returns CDR1 SGHVS and CDR2 FNYEAQ. Between the trimmed V and J ends, which lost 1 base and 5 bases, there was a span of 15 bases. This CDR3 has 16 amino acids. The CDR3 nucleotides are TGTGCCAGCAGCTTAGGACCGGGAGCTTTGAACAATGAGCAGTTCTTC. This sequence encodes CASSLGPGALNNEQFF. The whole variable domain, remainder taken from reference TRBV7-6 and TRBJ2-1, is GAGVSQSPRYKVTKRGQDVALRCDPISGHVSLYWYRQALGQGPEFLTYFNYEAQQDKSGLPNDRFSAERPEGSISTLTIQRTEQRDSAMYRCASSLGPGALNNEQFFGPGTRLTVL.

CDR3 nucleotide sequence: TGTGCCTGGAGTGTAACGAAGAACACTGAAGCTTTCTTT. Encoded protein: CAWSVTKNTEAFF. This chain connects TRBV30 to TRBJ1-1; D is ambiguous. V was shortened by 0 bases and J by 1 base, with 6 bases between the two germline ends. Germline V gene lookup returns CDR1 GTSNPN and CDR2 SVGIG (reference sequence). This CDR3 has 13 amino acids.

This clonotype has ten or more counts. The chain has TRBV20-1 and TRBJ2-3; perhaps TRBD2 as D (5 bases). V lost 6 bases and J 0 bases, leaving 16 bases between the germline ends. This CDR3 is 15 amino acids long. CDR1 DFQATT and CDR2 SNEGSKA come from the germline V gene (reference sequence). This CDR3 is CSAHLSLASTDTQYF. The DNA of the CDR3 is TGCAGTGCCCACCTCTCGCTAGCCAGCACAGATACGCAGTATTTT.

At least ten counts were recorded for this clonotype. The rearrangement links TRBV7-8 to TRBJ2-4, with D possibly matching TRBD1 (6 bases). Between the trimmed V and J ends, which lost 5 bases and 6 bases, there was a span of 11 bases. CDR1 and CDR2 (germline): SGHVS, FQNEAQ. This CDR3 spans 13 amino acids. CDR3 amino acids: CASSIQGANIQYF. The CDR3, as DNA: TGTGCCAGCAGCATACAGGGTGCAAACATTCAGTACTTC.

This clonotype has more than one count but fewer than ten. The rearrangement joins TRBV7-9 to TRBJ1-1, with D possibly being TRBD1 (6 bases). The germline V gene encodes CDR1 SEHNR and CDR2 FQNEAQ (reference sequence). The CDR3 extends over 14 amino acids. V was trimmed by 2 bases and J by 14 bases, leaving 21 bases between them. Here the CDR3 DNA reads TGTGCCAGCAGCTTATCAGGGGCGGCCGTTTGGCTATTCTTT. Its protein product is CASSLSGAAVWLFF.

This clonotype has ten or more counts. Germline and junction disagree at one end, which may indicate a read error. The chain combines TRBV7-9 with TRBJ2-7, with unresolved D. The CDR3 extends over 11 amino acids. Germline V gene sequence: CDR1 SEHNR, CDR2 FQNEAQ (reference sequence). The CDR3 is CASSPLLPLDF. Written as DNA, the CDR3 is TGTGCCAGCAGCCCCCTACTCCCCCTTGACTTC.

The J gene is TRBJ1-1, the V gene TRBV30; D may be TRBD1 (5 bases). Germline V gives CDR1 GTSNPN, CDR2 SVGIG (reference sequence). Deletions cut 3 bases from V and 8 bases from J, with 10 bases between. The CDR3 extends over 11 amino acids. CDR3 region: CAWSEGQEAFF. The CDR3 coding sequence is TGTGCCTGGAGCGAGGGGCAAGAAGCTTTCTTT.

This clonotype was counted at least ten times. The rearrangement links TRBV10-3 to TRBJ2-3; D unclear. Per the germline V gene, CDR1 is ENHRY and CDR2 is SYGVKD. This CDR3 is built from 12 residues. Trimming stripped 2 bases from V and 4 bases from J, with 4 bases between. This CDR3 is CAISEAADTQYF. In DNA, the CDR3 is TGTGCCATCAGTGAGGCAGCAGATACGCAGTATTTT.

This sequence joins TRBV6-5 and TRBJ1-5, with no clear D. Germline lookup yields CDR1 MNHEY and CDR2 SVGAGI. CDR3 length equals 13 residues. With 2 bases removed from V and 5 bases from J, the gap between germline ends came to 7 bases. The CDR3, as DNA: TGTGCCAGCAGTTACGGGGTGGATCAGCCCCAGCATTTT. It translates to CASSYGVDQPQHF.

This clonotype showed up many times. The chain couples TRBV3-1 to TRBJ2-2; D may be TRBD2 (5 bases). CDR1 is LGHDT and CDR2 is YNNKEL in the germline V gene (reference sequence). Deletions cut 1 base from V and 6 bases from J, with 15 bases between. The CDR3 is made up of 16 amino acids. The CDR3 region is CASSQGGQAIAGELFF. CDR3 DNA sequence: TGTGCCAGCAGCCAAGGAGGGCAGGCTATAGCCGGGGAGCTGTTTTTT.

The chain combines TRBV7-9 with TRBJ1-3; no firm D call. Germline CDR1 and CDR2: SEHNR and FQNEAQ (reference sequence). Trimming shortened V by 6 bases and J by 3 bases, and 6 bases separated the two germline ends. The CDR3 is 12 residues long. The DNA for the CDR3 is TGTGCCAGCAGACAAAGTGGAAACACCATATATTTT. Translating gives CASRQSGNTIYF.

This clonotype has a count of ten or more. The rearrangement links TRBV7-2 to TRBJ1-1; D is unresolved. V shed 0 bases and J shed 4 bases, with 9 bases lying between them. The CDR3 loop spans 14 amino acids. Germline V gene data show CDR1 as SGHTA and CDR2 as FQGNSA. The CDR3 coding sequence is TGTGCCAGCAGCTTAGCGGGTGGGGTCACTGAAGCTTTCTTT. This translates into CASSLAGGVTEAFF. Full variable domain (missing parts from reference TRBV7-2 and TRBJ1-1): GAGVSQSPSNKVTEKGKDVELRCDPISGHTALYWYRQSLGQGLEFLIYFQGNSAPDKSGLPSDRFSAERTGGSVSTLTIQRTQQEDSAVYLCASSLAGGVTEAFFGQGTRLTVV.

This clonotype showed up many times. This chain joins TRBV20-1 and TRBJ2-5, with D perhaps assigned TRBD1 or TRBD2 (5 bases each). V lost 1 base, J lost 2 bases, and 26 bases lay in between. Looked up from germline, CDR1 is DFQATT and CDR2 is SNEGSKA (reference sequence). CDR3 length equals 19 residues. CDR3 amino acids: CSARALRDRQAVGQETQYF. CDR3 DNA: TGCAGTGCTAGAGCCCTCAGGGACCGACAAGCGGTCGGGCAAGAGACCCAGTACTTC.

This chain joins TRBV18 and TRBJ1-1; D is undetermined. Germline assignment: CDR1 KGHSH and CDR2 LQKENI. The CDR3 is 13 residues long. Trimming removed 4 bases at V and 10 bases at J, with 16 bases between. This CDR3 is CASSRGSVELAFF. CDR3 DNA sequence: TGTGCCAGCTCACGCGGGTCGGTTGAATTAGCTTTCTTT.

This clonotype has at least ten counts. An end of the junction does not agree with germline; a read error may underlie this. This chain uses TRBV7-2 with TRBJ2-1; the match to TRBD2 covers 9 bases. CDR1 and CDR2 (germline): SGHTA, FQGNSA. The CDR3 loop spans 13 amino acids. The CDR3 nucleotides are TGTGCCAGCAGCGTAGCGGGAGTGGGTGAGCAGTTCTTC. Its translation is CASSVAGVGEQFF.

This clonotype was seen at least ten times. The chain recombines TRBV7-9 with TRBJ2-2; 8 bases fit TRBD1. After removal of 4 bases from V and 2 bases from J, the junction contained 3 bases not matched to a gene. CDR1 is SEHNR, CDR2 FQNEAQ, per germline (reference sequence). This CDR3 contains 15 residues. The CDR3 coding sequence is TGTGCCAGCAGCTCCAGGGGGCATAACACCGGGGAGCTGTTTTTT. It translates to CASSSRGHNTGELFF.

This clonotype was detected ten times or more. The chain joins TRBV6-5 to TRBJ1-1; no definite D call. The germline V gene encodes CDR1 MNHEY and CDR2 SVGAGI. CDR3 length: 15 residues. V lost 7 bases and J 0 bases, leaving 15 bases between the germline ends. The chain's CDR3 is CASKLGRVMNTEAFF. Here the CDR3 DNA reads TGTGCCAGCAAGTTAGGACGGGTGATGAACACTGAAGCTTTCTTT.

The rearrangement links TRBV7-2 to TRBJ2-7, with D maybe TRBD1 (5 bases). V was clipped by 4 bases and J by 0 bases, with 13 bases between them. CDR1 and CDR2 from the germline V gene are SGHTA and FQGNSA. This CDR3 is built from 15 residues. In DNA, the CDR3 is TGTGCCAGCAGCTCGATAGACAGACCCTCCTACGAGCAGTACTTC. Translated: CASSSIDRPSYEQYF. The variable domain in full, completed from reference TRBV7-2 and TRBJ2-7, reads GAGVSQSPSNKVTEKGKDVELRCDPISGHTALYWYRQSLGQGLEFLIYFQGNSAPDKSGLPSDRFSAERTGGSVSTLTIQRTQQEDSAVYLCASSSIDRPSYEQYFGPGTRLTVT.

This clonotype was observed a handful of times. The chain joins TRBV3-1 to TRBJ2-3, with unresolved D. The CDR3 extends over 14 amino acids. V was clipped by 1 base and J by 6 bases, with 11 bases between them. Germline V gene sequence: CDR1 LGHDT, CDR2 YNNKEL (reference sequence). The CDR3 DNA reads as TGTGCCAGCAGCCAAGTTTCCCGTGGGGATACGCAGTATTTT. This translates into CASSQVSRGDTQYF.

This clonotype was detected many times. A junction boundary mismatches the germline segment, possibly from a read error. The chain has TRBV3-1 and TRBJ1-5; D is perhaps TRBD1 (6 bases). Per the germline V gene, CDR1 is LGHDT and CDR2 is YNNKEL (reference sequence). CDR3 length equals 15 residues. CDR3 DNA sequence: TGTGCCAGCAGTCAAGGGACAAACTTTAATCAGCCCCAGCATTTT. Its translation is CASSQGTNFNQPQHF.

This clonotype was observed at least ten times. CDR3 bases: TGCAGTGCTACTCCGGGACCCAATTCACCCCTCCACTTT. As protein: CSATPGPNSPLHF. The chain links TRBV20-1 to TRBJ1-6; the D gene is possibly TRBD1 (5 bases). V was shortened by 4 bases and J by 7 bases, with 11 bases between the two germline ends. The germline CDR1 and CDR2 sequences are DFQATT and SNEGSKA (reference sequence). The CDR3 consists of 13 residues.

V usage is TRBV3-1 and J usage is TRBJ1-1, with D possibly being TRBD1 (5 bases). The CDR3 contains 14 residues. Per germline, CDR1 LGHDT and CDR2 YNNKEL (reference sequence). Between the trimmed V and J ends, which lost 2 bases and 4 bases, there was a span of 11 bases. The DNA of the CDR3 is TGTGCCAGCAGCCAACCGGGGCCGTTCACTGAAGCTTTCTTT. It is translated as CASSQPGPFTEAFF.

This clonotype was picked up a small number of times. The V gene is TRBV20-1, the J gene TRBJ2-1; 13 bases match TRBD2. Trimming took 6 bases from V and 9 from J; bases not matched to a gene: 11. The CDR3 contains 15 residues. CDR1 and CDR2 (germline): DFQATT, SNEGSKA (reference sequence). CDR3 nucleotide sequence: TGCAGTGCCCCGGGACTAGCGGGAAGGATGGGTGAGCAGTTCTTC. This gives the protein CSAPGLAGRMGEQFF.

This clonotype has a count of ten or more. V and J are TRBV29-1 and TRBJ1-1; D unresolved. Germline V CDR1 and CDR2: SQVTM, ANQGSEA. Trimming pared 5 bases from V and 5 bases from J, leaving 9 bases between. The CDR3 totals 11 residues. The CDR3 sequence is CSVRIETEAFF. CDR3 DNA sequence: TGCAGCGTTCGGATAGAAACTGAAGCTTTCTTT.

This clonotype was recorded at least ten times. The rearrangement uses TRBV7-9 and TRBJ2-7; D is unclear. This CDR3 is built from 11 residues. CDR1 and CDR2 (germline): SEHNR, FQNEAQ (reference sequence). Trimming took off 7 bases at V and 2 bases at J, with 6 bases between the two ends. The CDR3 nucleotides read TGTGCCAGCAACGGAGCCTACGAGCAGTACTTC. Protein product: CASNGAYEQYF.

This clonotype appeared many times. The rearrangement uses TRBV20-1 and TRBJ2-1; no firm D call. The CDR3 is 12 residues long. Germline lookup yields CDR1 DFQATT and CDR2 SNEGSKA (reference sequence). Trimming cost V 1 base and J 9 bases, with 10 bases left between them. The CDR3 is CSARVDLGEQFF. The DNA of the CDR3 is TGCAGTGCTAGAGTGGATCTTGGTGAGCAGTTCTTC.